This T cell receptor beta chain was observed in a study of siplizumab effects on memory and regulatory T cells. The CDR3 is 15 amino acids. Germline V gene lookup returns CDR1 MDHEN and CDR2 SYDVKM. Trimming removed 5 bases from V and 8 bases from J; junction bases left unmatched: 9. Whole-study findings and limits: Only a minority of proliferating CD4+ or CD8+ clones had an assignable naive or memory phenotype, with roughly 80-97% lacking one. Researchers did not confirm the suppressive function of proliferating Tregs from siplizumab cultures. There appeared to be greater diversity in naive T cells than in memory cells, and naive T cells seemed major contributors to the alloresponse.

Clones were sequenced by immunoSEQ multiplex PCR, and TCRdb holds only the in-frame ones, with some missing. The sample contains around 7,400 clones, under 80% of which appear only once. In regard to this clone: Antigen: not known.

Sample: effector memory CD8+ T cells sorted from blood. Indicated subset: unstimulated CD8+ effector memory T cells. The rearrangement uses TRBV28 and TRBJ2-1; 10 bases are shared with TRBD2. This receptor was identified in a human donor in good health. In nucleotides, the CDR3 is TGTGCCAGCAGTATGGAGAGCGGGAGGGGCGATGAGCAGTTCTTC. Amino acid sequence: CASSMESGRGDEQFF. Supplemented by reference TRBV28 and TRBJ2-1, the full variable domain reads DVKVTQSSRYLVKRTGEKVFLECVQDMDHENMFWYRQDPGLGLRLIYFSYDVKMKEKGDIPEGYSVSREKKERFSLILESASTNQTSMYLCASSMESGRGDEQFFGPGTRLTVL.